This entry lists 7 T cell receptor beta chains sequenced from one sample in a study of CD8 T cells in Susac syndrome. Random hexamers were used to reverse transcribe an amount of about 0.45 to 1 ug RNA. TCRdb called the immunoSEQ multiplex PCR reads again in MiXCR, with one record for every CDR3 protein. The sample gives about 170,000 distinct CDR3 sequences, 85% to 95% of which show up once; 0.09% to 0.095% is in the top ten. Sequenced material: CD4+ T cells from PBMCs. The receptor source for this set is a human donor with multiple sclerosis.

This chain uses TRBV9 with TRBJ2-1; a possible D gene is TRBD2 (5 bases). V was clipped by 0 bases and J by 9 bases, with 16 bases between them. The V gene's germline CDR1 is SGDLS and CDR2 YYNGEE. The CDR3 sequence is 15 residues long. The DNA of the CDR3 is TGTGCCAGCAGCGTAGTGGGCGGGTTTGGTAGTGAGCAGTTCTTC. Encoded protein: CASSVVGGFGSEQFF.

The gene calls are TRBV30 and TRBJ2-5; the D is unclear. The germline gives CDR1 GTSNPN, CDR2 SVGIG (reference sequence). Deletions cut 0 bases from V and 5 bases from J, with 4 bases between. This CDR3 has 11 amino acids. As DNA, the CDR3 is TGTGCCTGGAGTGTGCCCGAGACCCAGTACTTC. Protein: CAWSVPETQYF.

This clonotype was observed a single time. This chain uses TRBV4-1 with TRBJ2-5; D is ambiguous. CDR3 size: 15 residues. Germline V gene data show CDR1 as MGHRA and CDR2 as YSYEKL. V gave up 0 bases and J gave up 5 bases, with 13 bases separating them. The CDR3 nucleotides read TGCGCCAGCAGCCAAGAAGGTCGAGCTCGGGAGACCCAGTACTTC. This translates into CASSQEGRARETQYF.

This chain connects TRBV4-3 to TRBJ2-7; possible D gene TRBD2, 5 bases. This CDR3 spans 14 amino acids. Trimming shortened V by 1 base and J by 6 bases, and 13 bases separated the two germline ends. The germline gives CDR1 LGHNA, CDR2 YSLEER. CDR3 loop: CASSQAGLAGEQYF. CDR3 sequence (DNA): TGCGCCAGCAGCCAAGCTGGGCTAGCAGGCGAGCAGTACTTC.

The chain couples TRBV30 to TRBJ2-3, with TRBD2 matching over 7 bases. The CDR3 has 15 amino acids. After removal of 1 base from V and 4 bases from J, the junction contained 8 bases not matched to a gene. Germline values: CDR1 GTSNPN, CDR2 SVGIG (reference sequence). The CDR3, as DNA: TGTGCCTGGAGTGGGCGGCGGGAGTCGGCAGATACGCAGTATTTT. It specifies CAWSGRRESADTQYF.

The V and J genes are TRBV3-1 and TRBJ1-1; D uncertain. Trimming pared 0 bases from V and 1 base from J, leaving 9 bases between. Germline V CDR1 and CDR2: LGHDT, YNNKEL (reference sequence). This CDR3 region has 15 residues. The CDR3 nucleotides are TGTGCCAGCAGCCAAGACGGTCGGGGGAACACTGAAGCTTTCTTT. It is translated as CASSQDGRGNTEAFF.

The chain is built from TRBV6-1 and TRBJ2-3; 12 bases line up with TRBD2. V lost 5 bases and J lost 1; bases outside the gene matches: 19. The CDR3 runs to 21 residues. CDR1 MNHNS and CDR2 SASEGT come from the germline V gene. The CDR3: CASSQPRHSGTSGPRTDTQYF. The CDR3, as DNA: TGTGCCAGCAGTCAACCAAGACATTCCGGGACTAGCGGGCCGCGCACAGATACGCAGTATTTT.